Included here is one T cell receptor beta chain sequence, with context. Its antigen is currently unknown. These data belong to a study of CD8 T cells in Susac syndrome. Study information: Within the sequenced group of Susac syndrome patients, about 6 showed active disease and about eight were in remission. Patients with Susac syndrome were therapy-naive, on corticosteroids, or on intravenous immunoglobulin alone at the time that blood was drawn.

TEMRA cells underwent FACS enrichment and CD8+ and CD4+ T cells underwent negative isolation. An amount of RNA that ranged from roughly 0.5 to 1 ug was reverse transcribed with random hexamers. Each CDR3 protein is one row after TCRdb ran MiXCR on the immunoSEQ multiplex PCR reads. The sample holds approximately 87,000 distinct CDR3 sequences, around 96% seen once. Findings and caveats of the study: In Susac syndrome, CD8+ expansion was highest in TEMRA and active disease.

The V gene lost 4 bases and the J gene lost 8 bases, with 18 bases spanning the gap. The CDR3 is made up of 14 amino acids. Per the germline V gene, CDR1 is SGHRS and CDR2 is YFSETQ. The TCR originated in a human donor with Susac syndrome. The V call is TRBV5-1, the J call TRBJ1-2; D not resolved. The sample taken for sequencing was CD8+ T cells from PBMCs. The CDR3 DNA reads TGCGCCAGCAGCGCCGGCGGTGACCTCTTCGGCTACACCTTC. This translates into CASSAGGDLFGYTF.